Each of the 30 T cell receptor beta chains below was sequenced from the same sample in a study of somatic mutations in cytotoxic T cells in rheumatoid arthritis (TCRdb year 2017). Library generation was performed with the immunoSEQ multiplex PCR assay. This immuneACCESS table, as held by TCRdb, lists in-frame sequences with V and J called but not all clones. Of the missing ones, under half trace to an unresolved V gene in checked studies; the others have no known cause. The table for this sample lists approximately 21,000 clones; about four fifths of them were counted only once. About 11% of the sample rests with the top ten. The sequencing sample was made of CD8+ T cells sorted from blood. The receptors come from an adult with rheumatoid arthritis.

The gene calls are TRBV7-2 and TRBJ2-1, with TRBD1 matching 7 bases. The CDR3 sequence is 17 residues long. V was clipped by 1 base and J by 4 bases; unmatched bases: 10. Germline CDR1 and CDR2: SGHTA and FQGNSA. In nucleotides, the CDR3 is TGTGCCAGCAGCTTAGGGCCGGGACAGTCGGGGTACAATGAGCAGTTCTTC. It translates to CASSLGPGQSGYNEQFF.

The V call is TRBV7-9, the J call TRBJ2-3; 8 bases fit TRBD2. Germline V gene data show CDR1 as SEHNR and CDR2 as FQNEAQ (reference sequence). The CDR3 covers 13 residues. J gave up 4 bases and V 6 bases, and 3 bases lay outside the gene matches. The CDR3 nucleotides read TGTGCCAGCAGAAGCGGGGGATCAGATACGCAGTATTTT. Its protein product is CASRSGGSDTQYF.

The V call is TRBV11-3, the J call TRBJ2-7; 7 bases agree with TRBD1. V was clipped by 5 bases and J by 3 bases; unmatched bases: 7. Looked up from germline, CDR1 is SGHNT and CDR2 is YENEEA. CDR3 length: 14 residues. CDR3 loop: CASSRQGLNYEQYF. CDR3 DNA sequence: TGTGCCAGCAGCCGACAGGGATTGAACTACGAGCAGTACTTC.

This clone was seen more than once but under ten times. The chain uses TRBV7-7 and TRBJ1-1; D gene ambiguous. V was clipped by 5 bases and J by 5 bases, with 12 bases between them. The CDR3 is 13 amino acids. CDR1 is SSHAT and CDR2 is FNYEAQ in the germline V gene (reference sequence). The CDR3, as DNA: TGTGCCAGCAGCCCGCTCGGTGGGACTGAAGCTTTCTTT. Translation gives CASSPLGGTEAFF.

The V call is TRBV6-4, the J call TRBJ2-3; the match to TRBD2 covers 11 bases. The CDR3 runs to 16 residues. Germline loops: CDR1 MRHNA, CDR2 SNTAGT. V dropped 3 bases and J dropped 4; count of bases not matched to a gene: 6. The CDR3 reads CASSEGLAGGADTQYF. The CDR3 region has the DNA TGTGCCAGCAGTGAAGGTCTAGCGGGGGGAGCAGATACGCAGTATTTT.

V is TRBV19 and J is TRBJ2-1; TRBD2 matches 10 bases. In germline, CDR1 is LNHDA, CDR2 SQIVND (reference sequence). Losses at the gene ends were 6 bases for V and 4 bases for J; bases not matched to a gene: 12. This CDR3 spans 17 amino acids. Written as DNA, the CDR3 is TGTGCCAGTAGCAGTACCCCAACTAGCGGGGTATACAATGAGCAGTTCTTC. This translates into CASSSTPTSGVYNEQFF.

The J gene is TRBJ2-7, the V gene TRBV27, with D perhaps matching TRBD2 (7 bases). Germline V gene data show CDR1 as MNHEY and CDR2 as SMNVEV (reference sequence). The germline V and J ends were trimmed by 4 bases and 3 bases, with 13 bases remaining between them. The CDR3 length is 14 residues. Here the CDR3 DNA reads TGTGCCAGCAGTTCTCGGGGGGCGATCTACGAGCAGTACTTC. Amino acids: CASSSRGAIYEQYF.

This rearrangement joins TRBV15 to TRBJ2-7; tentatively, D is TRBD1 or TRBD2 (6 bases each). Germline V lookup: CDR1 LNHNV, CDR2 YYDKDF (reference sequence). The V end lost 0 bases, the J end lost 2 bases, and 14 bases lay between the germline ends. This CDR3 is built from 16 residues. The CDR3 sequence is CATSRDSGQSPYEQYF. The CDR3 bases are TGTGCCACCAGCAGAGATAGCGGACAGTCCCCCTACGAGCAGTACTTC.

The chain uses TRBV19 and TRBJ2-7; 10 bases match TRBD1. The CDR3 sequence is 14 residues long. Germline V gives CDR1 LNHDA, CDR2 SQIVND (reference sequence). Trimming cost V 6 bases and J 2 bases; bases outside gene matches: 4. CDR3 amino acids: CASSSGTGAYEQYF. For the CDR3, the DNA is TGTGCCAGTAGCTCCGGGACAGGGGCCTACGAGCAGTACTTC.

The chain has TRBV6-6 and TRBJ2-1; a possible D gene is TRBD1 (6 bases). CDR1 is MNHNY, CDR2 SVGAGI, per germline (reference sequence). Trimming left V 6 bases short and J 5 bases short, with 14 bases between. The CDR3 sequence is 14 residues long. CDR3 amino acids: CASRGLDSHNEQFF. DNA for the CDR3: TGTGCCAGCAGGGGTTTGGACAGCCACAATGAGCAGTTCTTC.

This chain links TRBV15 with TRBJ2-1, with TRBD2 matching over 8 bases. The V segment lost 5 bases and the J segment 9 bases; nucleotides outside the gene matches: 9. The germline CDR1 and CDR2 sequences are LNHNV and YYDKDF (reference sequence). There are 14 residues in the CDR3. CDR3 bases: TGTGCCACCAGCCTTAAGCGGGAGTGGGTTGAGCAGTTCTTC. Protein sequence: CATSLKREWVEQFF.

This chain links TRBV27 with TRBJ1-1; 12 bases fit TRBD1. Germline-derived CDR1 and CDR2 are MNHEY and SMNVEV (reference sequence). With 6 bases clipped from V and 1 base from J, the junction kept 9 bases outside the gene matches. CDR3 length equals 17 residues. The CDR3 loop is CASRGLGTGGANTEAFF. As DNA, the CDR3 is TGTGCCAGCAGAGGGCTAGGGACAGGGGGCGCGAACACTGAAGCTTTCTTT.

In this sample, this clone turned up once. The rearrangement uses TRBV5-4 and TRBJ2-5, with D perhaps TRBD1 or TRBD2 (5 bases each). The germline V gene has CDR1 SGHNT and CDR2 YYREEE (reference sequence). V was cut by 5 bases and J by 1 base, with 12 bases left in between. This CDR3 contains 14 residues. The CDR3 sequence is CASRRRGGQETQYF. The DNA for the CDR3 is TGTGCCAGCAGGCGTCGTGGGGGCCAAGAGACCCAGTACTTC.

Only one count was recorded for this clone. This rearrangement joins TRBV7-9 to TRBJ1-2, with D perhaps matching TRBD1 (5 bases). The CDR3 length is 14 residues. V lost 6 bases and J 1 base, leaving 12 bases between the germline ends. Germline CDR1 is SEHNR and CDR2 is FQNEAQ (reference sequence). CDR3: CASRPGGFNYGYTF. CDR3 in DNA: TGTGCCAGCAGGCCCGGGGGATTTAACTATGGCTACACCTTC.

In this sample, this clone turned up once. The CDR3 protein is CASSFRAENSYEQYF. The CDR3, as DNA: TGTGCCAGCAGTTTTAGGGCAGAGAACTCCTACGAGCAGTACTTC. The chain links TRBV27 to TRBJ2-7; D uncertain. CDR1 and CDR2 from the germline V gene are MNHEY and SMNVEV (reference sequence). The V end was cut by 3 bases, the J end by 0 bases, with 12 bases between. CDR3 length: 15 residues.

CDR3 DNA sequence: TGTGCCAGTGGAGCATCGATTAGGACTGAAGCTTTCTTT. Its protein is CASGASIRTEAFF. The J gene is TRBJ1-1, the V gene TRBV19, with D uncertain. CDR3 length: 13 residues. The germline V and J ends were trimmed by 8 bases and 5 bases, with 15 bases remaining between them. CDR1 LNHDA and CDR2 SQIVND come from the germline V gene (reference sequence). Full variable domain (rest looked up from reference TRBV19 and TRBJ1-1): DGGITQSPKYLFRKEGQNVTLSCEQNLNHDAMYWYRQDPGQGLRLIYYSQIVNDFQKGDIAEGYSVSREKKESFPLTVTSAQKNPTAFYLCASGASIRTEAFFGQGTRLTVV.

CDR3 DNA sequence: TGCGCCAGCAGCCCTCCAGACAGGGGTTGGACTGAAGCTTTCTTT. Its translation: CASSPPDRGWTEAFF. The chain couples TRBV5-1 to TRBJ1-1, with TRBD1 matching 8 bases. CDR1 is SGHRS and CDR2 is YFSETQ in the germline V gene. The CDR3 is 15 amino acids. V dropped 4 bases and J dropped 5; count of bases not matched to a gene: 10.

This chain uses TRBV7-3 with TRBJ2-3, with 7 bases aligning to TRBD1. The CDR3 is 14 residues long. Germline CDR1 reads SGHTA; CDR2 reads FQGTGA. The V and J ends lost 5 bases and 4 bases, in that order; junction bases with no gene match: 6. CDR3 sequence reads: CASSITGAADTQYF. The DNA of the CDR3 is TGTGCCAGCAGCATCACAGGGGCCGCAGATACGCAGTATTTT.

The V gene is TRBV4-1, the J gene TRBJ2-3; D gene uncertain. The length of the CDR3 is 14 residues. Between the trimmed V and J ends, which lost 1 base and 2 bases, there was a span of 7 bases. Germline V CDR1 and CDR2: MGHRA, YSYEKL. CDR3: CASSQGRYTDTQYF. The CDR3 DNA sequence: TGCGCCAGCAGCCAAGGACGGTACACAGATACGCAGTATTTT.

V and J are TRBV7-9 and TRBJ1-4, with D possibly TRBD1 on 6 matching bases. Germline loops: CDR1 SEHNR, CDR2 FQNEAQ (reference sequence). The CDR3 extends over 16 amino acids. V lost 2 bases to trimming and J lost 0 bases, with 10 bases between them. Here the CDR3 DNA reads TGTGCCAGCAGCTTACTGAACAGGGCAACTAATGAAAAACTGTTTTTT. This codes for CASSLLNRATNEKLFF.

The chain has TRBV7-9 and TRBJ2-1; a possible D gene is TRBD2 (6 bases). V lost 4 bases, J lost 0 bases, and 16 bases lay in between. The CDR3 has 17 residues. CDR1 SEHNR and CDR2 FQNEAQ come from the germline V gene (reference sequence). In DNA form, the CDR3 reads TGTGCCAGCAGCTCTGGAGGGCACACGAGCTCCTACAATGAGCAGTTCTTC. Amino acid sequence: CASSSGGHTSSYNEQFF.

The gene calls are TRBV9 and TRBJ2-1, with a possible D match to TRBD1 (5 bases). Trimming pared 0 bases from V and 5 bases from J, leaving 9 bases between. Germline CDR1 SGDLS, CDR2 YYNGEE. CDR3 size: 14 residues. CDR3 region: CASSVGTGDNEQFF. For the CDR3, the DNA is TGTGCCAGCAGCGTAGGTACAGGAGACAATGAGCAGTTCTTC.

The chain employs TRBV7-2 and TRBJ2-1; 9 nucleotides line up with TRBD1. CDR1 is SGHTA, CDR2 FQGNSA, per germline. The V segment lost 0 bases and the J segment 6 bases; nucleotides outside the gene matches: 3. This CDR3 region has 15 residues. CDR3 bases: TGTGCCAGCAGCTTAGCCCCGGGACAGGGCAATGAGCAGTTCTTC. It is translated as CASSLAPGQGNEQFF. Combining the CDR3 with reference TRBV7-2 and TRBJ2-1 gives the whole variable domain GAGVSQSPSNKVTEKGKDVELRCDPISGHTALYWYRQSLGQGLEFLIYFQGNSAPDKSGLPSDRFSAERTGGSVSTLTIQRTQQEDSAVYLCASSLAPGQGNEQFFGPGTRLTVL.

This clone is labeled as medium-sized. The CDR3 spells CASSGKGGEDTQYF. CDR3 DNA sequence: TGTGCCAGCAGTGGGAAAGGGGGCGAAGATACGCAGTATTTT. The chain links TRBV6-4 to TRBJ2-3; TRBD1 matches 7 bases. The CDR3 runs to 14 residues. Germline loops: CDR1 MRHNA, CDR2 SNTAGT. The junction had 6 bases not matched to a gene; V was cut back by 4 bases and J by 5 bases.

Only a few counts were recorded for this clone. The chain joins TRBV10-2 to TRBJ1-4; possible D gene TRBD1, 6 bases. Per the germline V gene, CDR1 is WSHSY and CDR2 is SAAADI. V lost 5 bases and J lost 8, with 15 bases in between. This CDR3 has 14 residues. This CDR3 is CASSPQGGDEKLFF. Here the CDR3 DNA reads TGCGCCAGCAGTCCACAGGGTGGAGACGAAAAACTGTTTTTT.

V usage is TRBV6-4 and J usage is TRBJ1-2; possibly TRBD1 for D (6 bases). CDR3 length equals 12 residues. Germline-derived CDR1 and CDR2 are MRHNA and SNTAGT. V shed 10 bases and J shed 3 bases, with 12 bases lying between them. The CDR3 protein is CATRTADYGYTF. CDR3 DNA sequence: TGTGCCACCCGGACAGCGGACTATGGCTACACCTTC.

This clone occurred a few times. The chain links TRBV4-3 to TRBJ1-6; D remains ambiguous. V lost 0 bases, J lost 7 bases, and 4 bases lay in between. From germline, CDR1 is LGHNA and CDR2 YSLEER. The CDR3 extends over 13 amino acids. This chain's CDR3 is CASSQEENSPLHF. The CDR3 DNA is TGCGCCAGCAGCCAAGAAGAGAATTCACCCCTCCACTTT.

V is TRBV19 and J is TRBJ2-7; 11 bases line up with TRBD2. The CDR3 spans 16 residues. Germline V CDR1 and CDR2: LNHDA, SQIVND (reference sequence). Trimming cost V 3 bases and J 4 bases; bases outside gene matches: 8. The CDR3 loop reads CASSITGTSGTYEQYF. The CDR3 bases are TGTGCCAGTAGTATTACCGGGACTAGCGGAACATACGAGCAGTACTTC.

This sequence joins TRBV28 and TRBJ2-4; the D gene is possibly TRBD1 (6 bases). V lost 5 bases to trimming and J lost 0 bases, with 8 bases between them. In germline, CDR1 is MDHEN, CDR2 SYDVKM. This CDR3 comprises 14 residues. CDR3 in amino acids: CASSATGAKNIQYF. Here the CDR3 DNA reads TGTGCCAGCAGTGCGACAGGAGCCAAAAACATTCAGTACTTC. Variable domain in full (rest from reference TRBV28 and TRBJ2-4): DVKVTQSSRYLVKRTGEKVFLECVQDMDHENMFWYRQDPGLGLRLIYFSYDVKMKEKGDIPEGYSVSREKKERFSLILESASTNQTSMYLCASSATGAKNIQYFGAGTRLSVL.

The rearrangement links TRBV25-1 to TRBJ2-7; D is undetermined. V lost 0 bases, J lost 2 bases, and 11 bases lay in between. The CDR3 contains 15 residues. The germline gives CDR1 MGHDK, CDR2 SYGVNS. The chain's CDR3 is CASSEYIASTYEQYF. The DNA for the CDR3 is TGTGCCAGCAGTGAATATATCGCCAGCACCTACGAGCAGTACTTC.